One and the same sample provided the 21 T cell receptor beta chains below, sequenced in a study of T cell responses to AZD1222 COVID-19 vaccine. Libraries were prepared by immunoSEQ multiplex PCR; TCRdb keeps only in-frame clonotypes and omits some of them. The data hold roughly 190,000 clones, with roughly nine tenths observed a single time. The sequenced sample was peripheral blood, obtained 28 days after the second AZD1222 dose. The source of these receptors is an adult who received the AZD1222 COVID-19 vaccine.

As DNA, the CDR3 is TGTGCCAGCAGCCCCCCGGGTGGACAGGGGATCTATGGCTACACCTTC. Residues: CASSPPGGQGIYGYTF. J is TRBJ1-2 and V is TRBV7-9; 9 nucleotides align to TRBD1. The V gene's germline CDR1 is SEHNR and CDR2 FQNEAQ (reference sequence). This CDR3 is built from 16 residues. V lost 5 bases to trimming and J lost 4 bases; unmatched junction nucleotides: 11.

This chain connects TRBV7-8 to TRBJ1-1; D is possibly TRBD1 (5 bases). Germline CDR1 and CDR2: SGHVS and FQNEAQ. This CDR3 has 14 residues. V dropped 3 bases and J dropped 2 bases, with 10 bases sitting between them. The CDR3 nucleotides read TGTGCCAGCAGCTTTTCGACAGACAACACTGAAGCTTTCTTT. Amino acid sequence: CASSFSTDNTEAFF.

DNA of the CDR3: TGTGCCAGCAGCTTAAGGGGGTACTATAATTCACCCCTCCACTTT. Its translation: CASSLRGYYNSPLHF. The chain has TRBV7-2 and TRBJ1-6, with D possibly TRBD1 on 6 matching bases. V lost 2 bases and J lost 3, with 8 bases in between. Looked up from germline, CDR1 is SGHTA and CDR2 is FQGNSA. The CDR3 contains 15 residues.

The chain couples TRBV5-6 to TRBJ2-1; possible D gene TRBD2, 5 bases. The CDR3 is 13 residues long. V was trimmed by 2 bases and J by 6 bases, leaving 9 bases between them. CDR1 and CDR2 (germline): SGHDT, YYEEEE. CDR3 DNA sequence: TGTGCCAGCAGCTTCTACCGGGGCAATGAGCAGTTCTTC. Protein sequence: CASSFYRGNEQFF.

The rearrangement links TRBV5-1 to TRBJ2-2, with TRBD1 identical over 11 bases. Germline-derived CDR1 and CDR2 are SGHRS and YFSETQ. V lost 3 bases, J lost 2 bases, and 3 bases stayed unmatched. CDR3 length equals 16 residues. The CDR3 loop reads CASSSDRGLNTGELFF. The CDR3 region has the DNA TGCGCCAGCAGCTCGGACAGGGGGCTTAACACCGGGGAGCTGTTTTTT.

The gene calls are TRBV5-4 and TRBJ1-2; perhaps TRBD1 as D (6 bases). The CDR3 runs to 14 residues. Between the trimmed V and J ends, which lost 3 bases and 7 bases, there was a span of 16 bases. Germline CDR1 SGHNT, CDR2 YYREEE (reference sequence). The CDR3 loop reads CASSWYGGAFGYTF. CDR3 sequence (DNA): TGTGCCAGCAGCTGGTATGGGGGGGCGTTTGGCTACACCTTC.

The chain joins TRBV18 to TRBJ2-5; D may match TRBD1 or TRBD2 (5 bases each). V lost 3 bases to trimming and J lost 4 bases, with 21 bases between them. This CDR3 region has 17 residues. The germline V gene encodes CDR1 KGHSH and CDR2 LQKENI. DNA of the CDR3: TGTGCCAGCTCACCGACTTCCCCGGGGACCCTTGGAGAGACCCAGTACTTC. It translates to CASSPTSPGTLGETQYF.

The chain uses TRBV6-5 and TRBJ1-2, with D hard to call. Germline CDR1 MNHEY, CDR2 SVGAGI. This CDR3 has 12 amino acids. V lost 4 bases to trimming and J lost 7 bases, with 10 bases between them. This CDR3 is CASSFSAGGYTF. CDR3 nucleotide sequence: TGTGCCAGCAGTTTCTCAGCGGGTGGCTACACCTTC.

The chain carries TRBV11-2 and TRBJ2-1; D gene uncertain. Germline lookup yields CDR1 SGHAT and CDR2 FQNNGV. Trimming removed 5 bases at V and 8 bases at J, with 16 bases between. The CDR3 sequence is 14 residues long. The CDR3 region has the DNA TGTGCCAGCAGCCCTCGGTGGGTCTCCGATGAGCAGTTCTTC. Its translation: CASSPRWVSDEQFF.

The chain has TRBV13 and TRBJ2-7; 7 nucleotides line up with TRBD2. Per the germline V gene, CDR1 is PRHDT and CDR2 is FYEKMQ (reference sequence). The CDR3 sequence is 15 residues long. After removal of 0 bases from V and 0 bases from J, the junction contained 2 bases not matched to a gene. The CDR3 DNA is TGTGCCAGCAGCTTAGGACTAGCGAGCTCCTACGAGCAGTACTTC. Its protein product is CASSLGLASSYEQYF. Combining the CDR3 with reference TRBV13 and TRBJ2-7 gives the whole variable domain AAGVIQSPRHLIKEKRETATLKCYPIPRHDTVYWYQQGPGQDPQFLISFYEKMQSDKGSIPDRFSAQQFSDYHSELNMSSLELGDSALYFCASSLGLASSYEQYFGPGTRLTVT.

The chain links TRBV21-1 to TRBJ1-5. TRBV21-1 is labeled a pseudogene. The CDR3 runs to 13 residues. The CDR3 spells CASTTVGNQPQHF. The CDR3 DNA follows: TGTGCCAGCACTACCGTGGGAAATCAGCCCCAGCATTTT.

In the case of this clone: At one end, the junction sequence differs from germline, possibly due to a read error. This chain links TRBV7-2 with TRBJ2-7; TRBD2 aligns across 12 bases. Looked up from germline, CDR1 is SGHTA and CDR2 is FQGNSA. The CDR3 covers 16 residues. The CDR3 reads CASSLAGGQVGYEQYF. The CDR3 DNA reads TGTGCCAGCAGCCTAGCGGGGGGGCAAGTGGGGTACGAGCAGTACTTC.

The chain uses TRBV29-1 and TRBJ2-5; TRBD1 agrees at 8 bases. CDR1 and CDR2 (germline): SQVTM, ANQGSEA. The CDR3 covers 15 residues. Trimming took 2 bases from V and 5 from J; bases not matched to a gene: 10. CDR3 sequence (DNA): TGCAGCGTTGAACGTGGTCAGGGGGCAGGGGAGACCCAGTACTTC. Translated: CSVERGQGAGETQYF. Full variable domain (outside the CDR3, taken from reference TRBV29-1 and TRBJ2-5): SAVISQKPSRDICQRGTSLTIQCQVDSQVTMMFWYRQQPGQSLTLIATANQGSEATYESGFVIDKFPISRPNLTFSTLTVSNMSPEDSSIYLCSVERGQGAGETQYFGPGTRLLVL.

The chain recombines TRBV11-2 with TRBJ1-1; tentatively, D is TRBD1 (6 bases). V lost 1 base to trimming and J lost 0 bases, with 6 bases between them. This CDR3 is built from 14 residues. The germline gives CDR1 SGHAT, CDR2 FQNNGV. The CDR3, as DNA: TGTGCCAGCAGCTTAGGGACAGTGAACACTGAAGCTTTCTTT. Protein sequence: CASSLGTVNTEAFF. The whole variable domain, remainder taken from reference TRBV11-2 and TRBJ1-1, is EAGVAQSPRYKIIEKRQSVAFWCNPISGHATLYWYQQILGQGPKLLIQFQNNGVVDDSQLPKDRFSAERLKGVDSTLKIQPAKLEDSAVYLCASSLGTVNTEAFFGQGTRLTVV.

This sequence joins TRBV10-1 and TRBJ1-3; D is unclear. The CDR3 spans 13 residues. The V end was cut by 4 bases, the J end by 4 bases, with 8 bases between. The germline CDR1 and CDR2 sequences are WNHNN and SYGVQD (reference sequence). Written as DNA, the CDR3 is TGCGCCAGCAGTGCGGACTTCGGAAACACCATATATTTT. Translation gives CASSADFGNTIYF.

The rearrangement uses TRBV5-4 and TRBJ2-3; 11 bases line up with TRBD2. Germline values: CDR1 SGHNT, CDR2 YYREEE (reference sequence). This CDR3 has 16 residues. J gave up 5 bases and V 4 bases, and 9 bases lay outside the gene matches. CDR3 amino acids: CASSKPLAGGGDTQYF. CDR3 nucleotide sequence: TGTGCCAGCAGCAAACCTCTAGCGGGAGGTGGAGATACGCAGTATTTT.

The chain recombines TRBV7-8 with TRBJ1-2, with 8 bases that match TRBD1. V shed 3 bases, J shed 9 bases, and the junction held 6 bases outside the gene matches. The V gene's germline CDR1 is SGHVS and CDR2 FQNEAQ. CDR3 length equals 13 residues. The CDR3 region has the DNA TGTGCCAGCAGCTTCGACAGGGGTAGGAGCTACACCTTC. This encodes CASSFDRGRSYTF.

The chain couples TRBV6-5 to TRBJ2-1; 13 bases line up with TRBD2. The CDR3 extends over 15 amino acids. After removal of 6 bases from V and 5 bases from J, the junction contained 4 bases not matched to a gene. Germline V lookup: CDR1 MNHEY, CDR2 SVGAGI. The CDR3 DNA sequence: TGTGCCAGCAGACCTACTAGCGGGGGGGACAATGAGCAGTTCTTC. Protein sequence: CASRPTSGGDNEQFF.

This chain uses TRBV20-1 with TRBJ2-1, with D perhaps matching TRBD1 (6 bases). CDR1 DFQATT and CDR2 SNEGSKA come from the germline V gene (reference sequence). The CDR3 sequence is 11 residues long. The V and J ends lost 6 bases and 11 bases respectively, with 14 bases between them. CDR3 amino acids: CSAWSGQKQFF. The CDR3, as DNA: TGCAGTGCCTGGTCAGGACAGAAGCAGTTCTTC.

V usage is TRBV7-3 and J usage is TRBJ2-5; D gene ambiguous. The CDR3 loop spans 15 amino acids. V lost 2 bases, J lost 5 bases, and 15 bases lay in between. Per the germline V gene, CDR1 is SGHTA and CDR2 is FQGTGA. The CDR3 loop is CASSLVPPPGETQYF. CDR3 nucleotides: TGTGCCAGCAGCTTAGTTCCCCCCCCTGGGGAGACCCAGTACTTC.

The V gene is TRBV3-1 (or the pseudogene TRBV3-2), the J gene TRBJ2-3, with D tentatively TRBD2 (5 bases). Germline CDR1 reads LGHDT; CDR2 reads YNNKEL (reference sequence). V lost 0 bases and J lost 5, with 12 bases in between. The CDR3 is 15 amino acids. The CDR3 spells CASSQDRLAGDTQYF. The DNA for the CDR3 is TGTGCCAGCAGCCAAGATCGGCTAGCAGGAGATACGCAGTATTTT.